Presented here are 9 T cell receptor beta chains from one specimen sequenced in a study of T cell repertoires in cytomegalovirus infection. TCRdb re-analysed the reads in MiXCR, keeping a single row per CDR3 protein. This sample has fewer than 700,000 distinct CDR3 sequences, with 20% to 25% found just once. Sequencing was done on a sample of CD8+ T cells from PBMCs. These receptors were obtained from a human donor in good health (CMV status not recorded). Some clones in this sample may be carry-over from other donors' samples.

In its sample, this clonotype was seen many times. V is TRBV28 and J is TRBJ1-1; maybe TRBD1 (6 bases). The CDR3 has 14 residues. Per the germline V gene, CDR1 is MDHEN and CDR2 is SYDVKM. The germline V and J ends were trimmed by 3 bases and 5 bases, with 13 bases remaining between them. CDR3 bases: TGTGCCAGCAGTTTCGGGACCCAGGGGACTGAAGCTTTCTTT. This codes for CASSFGTQGTEAFF.

This clonotype occurred many times. The rearrangement joins TRBV7-9 to TRBJ1-5; the D is unclear. The V and J ends lost 1 base and 5 bases respectively, with 3 bases between them. Germline loops: CDR1 SEHNR, CDR2 FQNEAQ (reference sequence). This CDR3 is 12 amino acids long. The CDR3 bases are TGTGCCAGCAGCTTAGGTCATCAGCCCCAGCATTTT. Residues: CASSLGHQPQHF. The whole variable domain, remainder taken from reference TRBV7-9 and TRBJ1-5, is DTGVSQNPRHKITKRGQNVTFRCDPISEHNRLYWYRQTLGQGPEFLTYFQNEAQLEKSRLLSDRFSAERPKGSFSTLEIQRTEQGDSAMYLCASSLGHQPQHFGDGTRLSIL.

V usage is TRBV20-1 and J usage is TRBJ1-2; no clear D. The CDR3 loop spans 17 amino acids. Trimming shortened V by 6 bases and J by 1 base, and 24 bases separated the two germline ends. Germline CDR1 and CDR2: DFQATT and SNEGSKA (reference sequence). This CDR3 reads CSAKIDGFAAFNYGYTF. DNA for the CDR3: TGCAGTGCGAAAATAGACGGTTTCGCGGCTTTTAACTATGGCTACACCTTC.

This clonotype was observed at least ten times. The chain has TRBV7-6 and TRBJ1-2; D unresolved. This CDR3 contains 17 residues. Trimming took off 5 bases at V and 6 bases at J, with 25 bases between the two ends. CDR1 is SGHVS and CDR2 is FNYEAQ in the germline V gene. Written as DNA, the CDR3 is TGTGCCAGCAGCGCCGGACCGACCGGCATAGAAGAGGATGGCTACACCTTC. It is translated as CASSAGPTGIEEDGYTF.

This clonotype was observed a handful of times. Germline and junction disagree at one end, which may indicate a read error. CDR3 loop: CASGQGTASFEQYF. DNA of the CDR3: TGTGCCAGCGGACAAGGGACTGCCTCCTTCGAGCAGTACTTC. The V and J genes are TRBV27 and TRBJ2-7; a possible D gene is TRBD2 (6 bases). This CDR3 region has 14 residues. Germline V gives CDR1 MNHEY, CDR2 SMNVEV (reference sequence).

This clonotype was detected only a few times. The V gene is TRBV3-1, the J gene TRBJ1-5; perhaps TRBD1 as D (5 bases). CDR1 is LGHDT and CDR2 is YNNKEL in the germline V gene (reference sequence). The V and J ends lost 0 bases and 0 bases respectively, with 12 bases between them. The CDR3 runs 17 residues. The CDR3 sequence: CASSQDPPGNSNQPQHF. The CDR3 region has the DNA TGTGCCAGCAGCCAAGACCCCCCAGGGAATAGCAATCAGCCCCAGCATTTT.

A few counts support this clonotype. This chain uses TRBV10-1 with TRBJ1-2; 8 bases map to TRBD1. CDR3 length: 14 amino acids. V was clipped by 4 bases and J by 3 bases; unmatched bases: 4. In germline, CDR1 is WNHNN, CDR2 SYGVQD (reference sequence). CDR3 loop: CASSGTGLDYGYTF. In DNA form, the CDR3 reads TGCGCCAGCAGTGGGACAGGGTTGGACTATGGCTACACCTTC.

This clonotype was recorded a few times. V and J are TRBV11-2 and TRBJ1-1, with TRBD1 matching 7 bases. The V segment lost 7 bases and the J segment 5 bases; nucleotides outside the gene matches: 10. CDR1 SGHAT and CDR2 FQNNGV come from the germline V gene. This CDR3 spans 14 amino acids. The CDR3 sequence is CASTQGGAWTEAFF. In DNA, the CDR3 is TGTGCCAGCACCCAGGGGGGGGCGTGGACTGAAGCTTTCTTT.

A remark on this clonotype: Compared with germline, one end of the junction differs, possibly owing to a read error. The chain uses TRBV28 and TRBJ1-1; unclear D gene. Germline V gene lookup returns CDR1 MDHEN and CDR2 SYDVKM. CDR3 size: 16 residues. DNA for the CDR3: TGTGTCAGCAGTATTGGCTTTAGGGCCCTCAACACTGAAGCTTTCTTT. Translation: CVSSIGFRALNTEAFF.